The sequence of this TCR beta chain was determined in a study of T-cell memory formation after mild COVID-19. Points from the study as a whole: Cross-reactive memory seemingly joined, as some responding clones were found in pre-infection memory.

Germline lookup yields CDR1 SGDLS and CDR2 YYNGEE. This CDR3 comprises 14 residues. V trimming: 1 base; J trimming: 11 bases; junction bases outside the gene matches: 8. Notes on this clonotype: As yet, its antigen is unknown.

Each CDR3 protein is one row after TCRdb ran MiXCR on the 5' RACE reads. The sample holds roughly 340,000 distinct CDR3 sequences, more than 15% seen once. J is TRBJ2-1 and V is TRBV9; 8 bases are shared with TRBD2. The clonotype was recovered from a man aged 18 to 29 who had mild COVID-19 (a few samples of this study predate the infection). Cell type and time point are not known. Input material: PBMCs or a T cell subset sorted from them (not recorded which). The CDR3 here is CASSVPGGTTKQFF. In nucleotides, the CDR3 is TGTGCCAGCAGCGTACCGGGAGGGACCACCAAGCAGTTCTTC.